The 17 T cell receptor beta chains below all came from one sample that was sequenced in a study of shared clonotypes between healthy human individuals. Profiled with immunoSEQ multiplex PCR; TCRdb holds only in-frame clones, not every one. The sample shows 950,000 to 1,300,000 clones, roughly 80% of them seen only once. Sequenced input: memory CD4+ T cells sorted from blood. The sample's subset: CD45RA-negative fraction. The receptors derive from a man aged 18 to 29 in good health.

The V and J genes are TRBV7-8 and TRBJ1-5; no definite D call. The ends were cut back, 5 bases at V and 5 bases at J, with 10 bases in the middle. Germline CDR1 reads SGHVS; CDR2 reads FQNEAQ. The CDR3 spans 13 residues. CDR3 sequence reads: CASSPQADQPQHF. DNA of the CDR3: TGTGCCAGCAGCCCGCAGGCGGATCAGCCCCAGCATTTT.

The chain combines TRBV7-9 with TRBJ1-4; no firm D call. This CDR3 has 16 residues. Trimming cost V 3 bases and J 0 bases, with 11 bases left between them. CDR1 is SEHNR and CDR2 is FQNEAQ in the germline V gene (reference sequence). DNA of the CDR3: TGTGCCAGCAGCTTTCCGACGGACGCAACTAATGAAAAACTGTTTTTT. This codes for CASSFPTDATNEKLFF.

A few counts support this clone. The chain combines TRBV7-9 with TRBJ1-5, with D perhaps TRBD1 (5 bases). The CDR3 is 14 residues long. The ends were cut back, 1 base at V and 6 bases at J, with 10 bases in the middle. Per germline, CDR1 SEHNR and CDR2 FQNEAQ (reference sequence). CDR3 nucleotides: TGTGCCAGCAGCTTAGGAGAGGGGATTCAGCCCCAGCATTTT. Protein product: CASSLGEGIQPQHF.

This clone was detected only once. J is TRBJ1-2 and V is TRBV29-1; the D is unclear. This CDR3 region has 12 residues. Germline CDR1 reads SQVTM; CDR2 reads ANQGSEA. V dropped 2 bases and J dropped 3 bases, with 7 bases sitting between them. CDR3 coding DNA: TGCAGCGTTGAAAACCCCGACTATGGCTACACCTTC. As protein: CSVENPDYGYTF.

The chain employs TRBV6-1 and TRBJ1-5; D unclear. The germline V and J ends were trimmed by 2 bases and 3 bases, with 8 bases remaining between them. The CDR3 spans 14 residues. In germline, CDR1 is MNHNS, CDR2 SASEGT. The CDR3, as DNA: TGTGCCAGCAGTGAACTCTGGAACAATCAGCCCCAGCATTTT. Its protein is CASSELWNNQPQHF.

V gene TRBV7-9 combines with J gene TRBJ1-1, with D perhaps TRBD1 (5 bases). With 1 base removed from V and 5 bases from J, the gap between germline ends came to 14 bases. Per germline, CDR1 SEHNR and CDR2 FQNEAQ (reference sequence). The CDR3 is 15 amino acids. CDR3 DNA sequence: TGTGCCAGCAGCTTAGGAGGGCCCGGGGGAACTGAAGCTTTCTTT. Translating gives CASSLGGPGGTEAFF.

This clone was counted ten times or more. The chain couples TRBV19 to TRBJ1-5, with D possibly TRBD1 on 5 matching bases. Germline values: CDR1 LNHDA, CDR2 SQIVND (reference sequence). V lost 6 bases and J lost 3, with 15 bases in between. This CDR3 region has 15 residues. CDR3 coding DNA: TGTGCCAGTAGACCGCGGGGGGGTGACAATCAGCCCCAGCATTTT. Translation gives CASRPRGGDNQPQHF. The variable domain in full, completed from reference TRBV19 and TRBJ1-5, reads DGGITQSPKYLFRKEGQNVTLSCEQNLNHDAMYWYRQDPGQGLRLIYYSQIVNDFQKGDIAEGYSVSREKKESFPLTVTSAQKNPTAFYLCASRPRGGDNQPQHFGDGTRLSIL.

The V gene is TRBV11-3, the J gene TRBJ2-5; D may correspond to TRBD1 or TRBD2 (5 bases each). CDR1 and CDR2 from the germline V gene are SGHNT and YENEEA. Trimming took 6 bases from V and 5 from J, leaving 19 bases between them. CDR3 length: 15 amino acids. The CDR3 spells CASSTGGQGRETQYF. CDR3 nucleotides: TGTGCCAGCAGTACTGGCGGGCAGGGCCGGGAGACCCAGTACTTC. Using reference TRBV11-3 and TRBJ2-5 for the parts outside the CDR3, the full variable domain is EAGVVQSPRYKIIEKKQPVAFWCNPISGHNTLYWYLQNLGQGPELLIRYENEEAVDDSQLPKDRFSAERLKGVDSTLKIQPAELGDSAVYLCASSTGGQGRETQYFGPGTRLLVL.

The V and J genes are TRBV5-1 and TRBJ1-2, with D perhaps matching TRBD1 (6 bases). The germline V gene encodes CDR1 SGHRS and CDR2 YFSETQ. The CDR3 runs 12 residues. The V gene lost 3 bases and the J gene lost 8 bases, with 11 bases spanning the gap. CDR3 amino acids: CASSSQGGGYTF. In DNA form, the CDR3 reads TGCGCCAGCAGCTCACAGGGAGGGGGCTACACCTTC.

CDR3 DNA sequence: TGTGCCAGTGGGCCCCCTGGTAGAGACAAAAACATTCAGTACTTC. Translating gives CASGPPGRDKNIQYF. The chain recombines TRBV7-2 with TRBJ2-4; D unclear. Germline V gene data show CDR1 as SGHTA and CDR2 as FQGNSA. The CDR3 has 15 residues. Trimming took 9 bases from V and 3 from J, leaving 18 bases between them.

The rearrangement uses TRBV5-1 and TRBJ2-3; 8 bases map to TRBD2. V shed 1 base, J shed 2 bases, and the junction held 6 bases outside the gene matches. CDR3 length equals 16 residues. Germline CDR1 SGHRS, CDR2 YFSETQ. In DNA form, the CDR3 reads TGCGCCAGCAGCTTGAGCGGACTAGCCTCCACAGATACGCAGTATTTT. It specifies CASSLSGLASTDTQYF.

The rearrangement joins TRBV10-2 to TRBJ2-7; tentative D call: TRBD1 (5 bases). Germline-derived CDR1 and CDR2 are WSHSY and SAAADI. The germline V and J ends were trimmed by 2 bases and 0 bases, with 11 bases remaining between them. This CDR3 spans 15 amino acids. The CDR3 is CASSEPQVYSYEQYF. In nucleotides, the CDR3 is TGCGCCAGCAGTGAGCCACAGGTCTACTCCTACGAGCAGTACTTC.

The chain has TRBV19 and TRBJ1-4; 8 bases match TRBD1. Germline V gene lookup returns CDR1 LNHDA and CDR2 SQIVND (reference sequence). This CDR3 is 15 amino acids long. J lost 0 bases, V lost 7 bases, and 4 bases had no gene match. The CDR3 coding sequence is TGTGCCAGTAATCAACAGGGGGCAACTAATGAAAAACTGTTTTTT. This sequence encodes CASNQQGATNEKLFF.

The CDR3 protein is CASSSSGEIGYEQYF. In DNA, the CDR3 is TGTGCCAGCAGTAGCTCAGGGGAGATCGGCTACGAGCAGTACTTC. The gene calls are TRBV2 and TRBJ2-7; D might be TRBD1 (6 bases). CDR1 and CDR2 (germline): SNHLY, FYNNEI. Trimming stripped 5 bases from V and 3 bases from J, with 17 bases between. The CDR3 has 15 residues.

The CDR3 protein is CASRPRDRGSSPLHF. DNA of the CDR3: TGTGCCAGCAGACCCCGGGACAGGGGTTCTTCACCCCTCCACTTT. The chain links TRBV28 to TRBJ1-6; 10 bases are shared with TRBD1. Germline CDR1 is MDHEN and CDR2 is SYDVKM. Germline trimming cut 6 bases from V and 9 bases from J; bases unmatched to any gene: 8. The CDR3 has 15 amino acids.

The rearrangement uses TRBV6-6 and TRBJ1-1; 7 bases fit TRBD1. CDR1 MNHNY and CDR2 SVGAGI come from the germline V gene (reference sequence). The CDR3 runs to 14 residues. J was trimmed by 0 bases and V by 8 bases; bases with no gene match: 6. The CDR3 here is CASRTGTVNTEAFF. CDR3 sequence (DNA): TGTGCCAGCCGAACCGGGACAGTGAACACTGAAGCTTTCTTT.

The chain couples TRBV5-3 to TRBJ1-5, with D unclear. TRBV5-3 is sorted into the ORF group, with uncertain function. The CDR3 consists of 14 residues. V lost 0 bases to trimming and J lost 0 bases, with 4 bases between them. The CDR3 loop reads CARSLGDSNQPQHF. DNA for the CDR3: TGTGCCAGAAGCTTGGGGGATAGCAATCAGCCCCAGCATTTT.